These 23 T cell receptor beta chains were all obtained from the same sample, sequenced in a study of blood T cell repertoires in COVID-19. Assay used: immunoSEQ multiplex PCR; TCRdb lists only in-frame clones, some missing. The table includes hundreds of thousands of clones, 80% to 90% detected once. Input material: peripheral blood. The receptors originated from a woman aged 25 to 45 with active or convalescent COVID-19.

V and J are TRBV6-5 and TRBJ1-2; D is undetermined. The CDR3 totals 15 residues. In germline, CDR1 is MNHEY, CDR2 SVGAGI. The V gene lost 6 bases and the J gene lost 8 bases, with 22 bases spanning the gap. The CDR3 DNA sequence: TGTGCCAGCAGCAAGTTCCGCAGGCCCTCAATGGGCTACACCTTC. Encoded protein: CASSKFRRPSMGYTF.

The DNA of the CDR3 is TGTGCCAGCAGCCCGGGGGGGGGCACAGATACGCAGTATTTT. It yields the protein CASSPGGGTDTQYF. The chain combines TRBV14 with TRBJ2-3, with 8 nucleotides matching TRBD2. The length of the CDR3 is 14 residues. V lost 4 bases to trimming and J lost 1 base; unmatched junction nucleotides: 1. CDR1 and CDR2 from the germline V gene are SGHDN and FVKESK.

This chain connects TRBV29-1 to TRBJ1-2, with 7 bases lining up with TRBD1. CDR1 is SQVTM and CDR2 is ANQGSEA in the germline V gene. V was clipped by 0 bases and J by 7 bases; unmatched bases: 2. This CDR3 has 12 residues. The CDR3 loop reads CSVEEGTAGYTF. The CDR3 DNA reads as TGCAGCGTTGAAGAGGGGACAGCTGGCTACACCTTC.

This rearrangement joins TRBV5-4 to TRBJ2-3, with no clear D. CDR1 and CDR2 (germline): SGHNT, YYREEE (reference sequence). Trimming took off 2 bases at V and 2 bases at J, with 15 bases between the two ends. The CDR3 loop spans 16 amino acids. The CDR3 bases are TGTGCCAGCAGCTTAATTGGTTGGAGCGACACAGATACGCAGTATTTT. Translated: CASSLIGWSDTDTQYF.

Notes on this clone: Distinct nucleotide sequences in the sample also encode this CDR3. The V gene is TRBV5-1, the J gene TRBJ1-1; D is undetermined. From germline, CDR1 is SGHRS and CDR2 YFSETQ. This CDR3 has 13 amino acids. Deletions cut 0 bases from V and 0 bases from J, with 3 bases between. In nucleotides, the CDR3 is TGCGCCAGCAGCTTGGACTTGAACACTGAAGCTTTCTTT. Translation: CASSLDLNTEAFF.

The chain links TRBV5-5 to TRBJ1-5; D unclear. Germline lookup yields CDR1 SGHKS and CDR2 YYEKEE (reference sequence). V lost 0 bases and J 3 bases, leaving 7 bases between the germline ends. The CDR3 covers 14 residues. The CDR3 region is CASSLDNVNQPQHF. The CDR3 DNA follows: TGTGCCAGCAGCTTGGACAACGTCAATCAGCCCCAGCATTTT.

The chain couples TRBV5-1 to TRBJ2-3, with D possibly TRBD2 on 6 matching bases. Deletions cut 4 bases from V and 3 bases from J, with 21 bases between. Germline loops: CDR1 SGHRS, CDR2 YFSETQ. The CDR3 consists of 17 residues. The CDR3 DNA reads as TGCGCCAGCAGCCACCGAGTGGGGGGAGCCTGGACAGATACGCAGTATTTT. Amino acids: CASSHRVGGAWTDTQYF.

The chain carries TRBV4-1 and TRBJ2-1; D uncertain. The length of the CDR3 is 15 residues. V lost 3 bases and J lost 4, with 13 bases in between. CDR1 and CDR2 from the germline V gene are MGHRA and YSYEKL. The CDR3 protein is CASSQGATKYNEQFF. The CDR3 DNA reads as TGCGCCAGCAGCCAGGGCGCGACCAAGTACAATGAGCAGTTCTTC.

This clone was recorded a few times. V usage is TRBV29-1 and J usage is TRBJ2-7; no definite D call. Deletions cut 6 bases from V and 1 base from J, with 7 bases between. CDR3 length: 11 residues. In germline, CDR1 is SQVTM, CDR2 ANQGSEA. CDR3 in DNA: TGCAGCGTCGAGTTTTCCTACGAGCAGTACTTC. This codes for CSVEFSYEQYF.

The chain links TRBV7-8 to TRBJ1-5; no reliable D call. CDR3 size: 15 residues. Trimming stripped 1 base from V and 3 bases from J, with 10 bases between. Germline CDR1 and CDR2: SGHVS and FQNEAQ. The CDR3 sequence is CASSLGARTNQPQHF. The CDR3 DNA reads TGTGCCAGCAGCTTAGGGGCCAGAACCAATCAGCCCCAGCATTTT.

The chain uses TRBV4-1 and TRBJ1-4; 7 bases line up with TRBD1. Trimming cost V 3 bases and J 5 bases; bases outside gene matches: 12. CDR1 is MGHRA and CDR2 is YSYEKL in the germline V gene. The CDR3 totals 17 residues. The CDR3 bases are TGCGCCAGCAGCCAGGGTTCCCTGGGGGACAGAAATGAAAAACTGTTTTTT. It is translated as CASSQGSLGDRNEKLFF.

J is TRBJ2-5 and V is TRBV5-6; 12 bases line up with TRBD1. CDR1 is SGHDT, CDR2 YYEEEE, per germline. The CDR3 is 17 amino acids. The V segment lost 5 bases and the J segment 7 bases; nucleotides outside the gene matches: 15. The CDR3 sequence: CASRAGTGGDGDGTQYF. In DNA form, the CDR3 reads TGTGCCAGCAGAGCCGGGACAGGGGGCGACGGTGACGGGACCCAGTACTTC. Combining the CDR3 with reference TRBV5-6 and TRBJ2-5 gives the whole variable domain DAGVTQSPTHLIKTRGQQVTLRCSPKSGHDTVSWYQQALGQGPQFIFQYYEEEERQRGNFPDRFSGHQFPNYSSELNVNALLLGDSALYLCASRAGTGGDGDGTQYFGPGTRLLVL.

This clone occurred a few times. V and J are TRBV5-4 and TRBJ1-2, with D perhaps TRBD1 (5 bases). The ends were cut back, 7 bases at V and 3 bases at J, with 16 bases in the middle. CDR3 length: 14 residues. Germline assignment: CDR1 SGHNT and CDR2 YYREEE (reference sequence). The CDR3 DNA sequence: TGTGCCAGCCGTTCGGGGGGACTAGACTATGGCTACACCTTC. It specifies CASRSGGLDYGYTF.

This sequence joins TRBV4-2 and TRBJ1-2, with TRBD1 as a possible D gene (6 bases). Germline V gives CDR1 LGHNA, CDR2 YNFKEQ. The V gene lost 2 bases and the J gene lost 2 bases, with 12 bases spanning the gap. This CDR3 is built from 15 residues. The CDR3 loop is CASSQRAGENYGYTF. The CDR3 DNA reads as TGTGCCAGCAGCCAAAGGGCAGGGGAGAACTATGGCTACACCTTC.

The chain carries TRBV27 and TRBJ2-1; 10 bases agree with TRBD2. CDR3 length: 12 residues. Germline assignment: CDR1 MNHEY and CDR2 SMNVEV (reference sequence). Trimming at V came to 4 bases and at J to 13 bases, leaving 4 bases not matched to a gene. CDR3 nucleotides: TGTGCCAGCAGTTGGAGCGGGGGGGCTCAGTTCTTC. Protein sequence: CASSWSGGAQFF.

The rearrangement joins TRBV19 to TRBJ2-7; TRBD1 matches at 9 bases. The CDR3 spans 12 residues. Germline V gene sequence: CDR1 LNHDA, CDR2 SQIVND (reference sequence). V shed 9 bases and J 9 bases; nucleotides not matched to a gene: 9. The CDR3 here is CASSGQGQGQYF. DNA for the CDR3: TGTGCCAGCTCCGGACAGGGGCAGGGGCAGTACTTC. The full variable domain, completed using reference TRBV19 and TRBJ2-7, is DGGITQSPKYLFRKEGQNVTLSCEQNLNHDAMYWYRQDPGQGLRLIYYSQIVNDFQKGDIAEGYSVSREKKESFPLTVTSAQKNPTAFYLCASSGQGQGQYFGPGTRLTVT.

This sequence joins TRBV24-1 and TRBJ1-4; D unclear. Deletions cut 7 bases from V and 11 bases from J, with 22 bases between. Germline loops: CDR1 KGHDR, CDR2 SFDVKD. CDR3 length: 15 residues. The CDR3 here is CATSYLPGAPGKLFF. The CDR3, as DNA: TGTGCCACCAGCTACCTCCCGGGAGCCCCGGGGAAACTGTTTTTT.

The rearrangement links TRBV10-2 to TRBJ1-3; no reliable D call. The V and J ends lost 2 bases and 0 bases respectively, with 5 bases between them. Looked up from germline, CDR1 is WSHSY and CDR2 is SAAADI. The CDR3 is 14 residues long. CDR3 protein: CASSENGSGNTIYF. CDR3 bases: TGCGCCAGCAGTGAGAACGGCTCTGGAAACACCATATATTTT.

The chain employs TRBV5-6 and TRBJ2-1; the match to TRBD2 covers 11 bases. Germline V gene data show CDR1 as SGHDT and CDR2 as YYEEEE. The CDR3 runs to 19 residues. J lost 2 bases, V lost 3 bases, and 13 bases had no gene match. The CDR3 nucleotides read TGTGCCAGCAGCTCTCCCGGGACTAGCGGCATCAGGGCCTACAATGAGCAGTTCTTC. It specifies CASSSPGTSGIRAYNEQFF.

The CDR3 region is CSVSAPENTEAFF. In DNA form, the CDR3 reads TGCAGCGTCTCCGCACCAGAAAACACTGAAGCTTTCTTT. V and J are TRBV29-1 and TRBJ1-1; D call uncertain. Between the trimmed V and J ends, which lost 6 bases and 2 bases, there was a span of 13 bases. The CDR3 runs to 13 residues. Germline-derived CDR1 and CDR2 are SQVTM and ANQGSEA.

In its sample, this clone was seen once. Other DNA sequences in the sample encode the same CDR3. V is TRBV2 and J is TRBJ1-5, with 7 bases matching TRBD1. The CDR3 is 14 residues long. V dropped 4 bases and J dropped 7; count of bases not matched to a gene: 7. Germline CDR1 SNHLY, CDR2 FYNNEI. CDR3 loop: CASSVEGARQPQHF. The CDR3 coding sequence is TGTGCCAGCAGTGTGGAGGGGGCGAGGCAGCCCCAGCATTTT.

This chain links TRBV5-1 with TRBJ1-1; D ambiguous. This CDR3 is built from 15 residues. CDR1 SGHRS and CDR2 YFSETQ come from the germline V gene. Trimming took off 2 bases at V and 4 bases at J, with 15 bases between the two ends. This CDR3 reads CASSFLGGERTEAFF. The DNA of the CDR3 is TGCGCCAGCAGCTTTCTCGGCGGGGAACGCACTGAAGCTTTCTTT.

The rearrangement uses TRBV2 and TRBJ1-2, with unresolved D. The V end was cut by 6 bases, the J end by 3 bases, with 14 bases between. Germline V gene sequence: CDR1 SNHLY, CDR2 FYNNEI. The CDR3 sequence is 14 residues long. CDR3: CASRWGGRDYGYTF. CDR3 sequence (DNA): TGTGCCAGCAGGTGGGGAGGTAGGGACTATGGCTACACCTTC.